The source of this TCR beta chain is a study of cytomegalovirus exposure and HLA in healthy donors. Study-wide points: As confirmed in vitro, a few CMV-associated chains were specific for CMV antigens. Cytomegalovirus-associated status was assigned to some 180 TCR beta chains. Cytomegalovirus status, reportedly, was diagnosed with high specificity and sensitivity by the classifier.

CDR1 GTSNPN and CDR2 SVGIG come from the germline V gene (reference sequence). The CDR3 has 18 amino acids. The V gene lost 0 bases and the J gene lost 3 bases, with 21 bases spanning the gap. It was the 120-subject validation cohort, separate from the roughly 700-subject first cohort, to which the donors belonged. Here immunoSEQ multiplex PCR was the method, and the copy in TCRdb shows in-frame clones only, minus some. This table holds about 240,000 clones, about 86% found once. As concerns this clone: Its target is not known.

This TCR was recovered from a woman in her 30s in good health and CMV-seropositive. The specimen sequenced was PBMCs. This sequence joins TRBV30 and TRBJ2-1, with D possibly matching TRBD2 (7 bases). The chain's CDR3 is CAWSVLPSGTQFYNEQFF. As DNA, the CDR3 is TGTGCCTGGAGTGTACTCCCAAGCGGGACACAATTCTACAATGAGCAGTTCTTC.